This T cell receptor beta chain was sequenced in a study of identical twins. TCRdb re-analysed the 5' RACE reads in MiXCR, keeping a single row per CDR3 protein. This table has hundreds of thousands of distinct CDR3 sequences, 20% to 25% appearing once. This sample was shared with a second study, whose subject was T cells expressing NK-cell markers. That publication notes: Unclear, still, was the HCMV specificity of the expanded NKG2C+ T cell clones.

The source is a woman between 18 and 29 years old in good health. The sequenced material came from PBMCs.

The DNA for the CDR3 is TGCAGTGCTAGAGTCCCTGGAGAGAGGGTAGTCGAGACCCAGTACTTC. Encoded protein: CSARVPGERVVETQYF. This rearrangement joins TRBV20-1 to TRBJ2-5; TRBD2 might be the D (5 bases). The CDR3 has 16 amino acids. CDR1 is DFQATT, CDR2 SNEGSKA, per germline (reference sequence). Deletions cut 1 base from V and 5 bases from J, with 20 bases between.